This T cell receptor beta chain was identified during a study of naive and memory T cell subsets. Study-level results: A few larger clonotypes appeared in naive repertoires, especially CD8, possibly memory cells re-expressing CD45RA. In naive cells, over 95% of TCR sequences were seen only once.

The beta constant-region primer was an equimolar mix of two oligonucleotides covering TRBC1 and TRBC2. The ligated cDNA underwent four PCR rounds using SP2 and nested alpha and beta constant-region primers. Ligation attached a single-stranded oligonucleotide with a 12-nucleotide UMI and the SP2 primer to the cDNA 3' end. TCRdb re-derived calls from the UMI-ligation and nested PCR reads in MiXCR, one entry per CDR3 protein. This table has around 140,000 distinct CDR3 sequences, over 20% appearing once. The V and J ends lost 0 bases and 1 base respectively, with 10 bases between them. The length of the CDR3 is 16 residues. Germline V gene sequence: CDR1 MNHEY, CDR2 SVGAGI. A note on this clonotype: The antigen remains unidentified.

Alpha and beta libraries were amplified separately from the second PCR onward. Cells stained for CD3, CD4, CD8, CD45RA, CD27 and viability were sorted into four CD45RA/CD27 subsets. Specimen: naive CD4+ T cells from blood. The TCR was taken from a human donor in good health. The chain joins TRBV6-5 to TRBJ1-3; D may be TRBD1 (5 bases). For the CDR3, the DNA is TGTGCCAGCAGTTACTCAAGGGGAGGTTCTGGAAACACCATATATTTT. It translates to CASSYSRGGSGNTIYF.